The rows below give T cell receptor beta chains drawn from one sample of a study of blood T cells in healthy people across ages. A single record per CDR3 protein comes from TCRdb applying MiXCR to the 5' RACE reads. Found here are around 1,700,000 distinct CDR3 sequences, approximately 28% of them singletons; the top ten hold over 7%. The sequencing sample was made of blood. The receptors were gathered from a woman in her 30s in good health. Each CDR3 is given with its conserved first and last residue. D genes are given only for firm matches. Clone size is shown for a subset of rows, as once, few, many or a class of expanded clone.

clone size,V gene,D gene,J gene,CDR3 protein,CDR3 DNA
NA,TRBV6-5,NA,TRBJ1-1,CASSYNGRNTEAFF,TGTGCCAGCAGTTACAATGGGAGAAACACTGAAGCTTTCTTT
few,TRBV4-1,TRBD1,TRBJ1-1,CASSQPTGMDTEAFF,TGCGCCAGCAGCCAACCGACAGGGATGGATACTGAAGCTTTCTTT
few,TRBV28,TRBD1,TRBJ2-7,CASTRQGSIYEQYF,TGTGCCAGCACCCGACAGGGTTCAATTTACGAGCAGTACTTC
few,TRBV2,NA,TRBJ2-5,CASSWIEEETQYF,TGTGCCAGCAGTTGGATAGAGGAAGAGACCCAGTACTTC
many,TRBV10-3,TRBD2,TRBJ2-1,CAIWGGTSDYNEQFF,TGTGCCATCTGGGGGGGGACTAGCGACTACAATGAGCAGTTCTTC
NA,TRBV2,NA,TRBJ2-5,CASRADRRVETQYF,TGTGCCAGCAGAGCGGACAGGAGGGTAGAGACCCAGTACTTC
NA,TRBV12-5,NA,TRBJ1-1,CASGLVEGMNTEAFF,TGTGCTAGTGGTTTGGTAGAGGGCATGAACACTGAAGCTTTCTTT
few,TRBV10-3,TRBD2,TRBJ2-1,CAIRRVSGRSSEQFF,TGTGCCATCCGTAGAGTTAGCGGGAGAAGCAGTGAGCAGTTCTTC
few,TRBV4-1,NA,TRBJ1-6,CASSYQAGSYNSPLHF,TGCGCCAGCAGCTACCAGGCGGGGTCCTATAATTCACCCCTCCACTTT
NA,TRBV6-6,NA,TRBJ1-2,CASRDSPGATRGYGYTF,TGTGCCAGCAGAGATTCCCCCGGGGCCACCCGGGGCTATGGCTACACCTTC
many,TRBV9,NA,TRBJ2-5,CASSVAGSEETQYF,TGTGCCAGCAGCGTAGCTGGAAGCGAGGAGACCCAGTACTTC
NA,TRBV5-1,NA,TRBJ2-7,CASTIGQGAYEQYF,TGCGCCAGCACCATTGGGCAGGGAGCCTACGAGCAGTACTTC
few,TRBV2,TRBD2,TRBJ2-1,CANELELAAKGNEQFF,TGTGCCAACGAACTCGAACTAGCGGCGAAGGGAAATGAGCAGTTCTTC
NA,TRBV27,NA,TRBJ1-1,CASSLGRGAEAFF,TGTGCCAGCAGTTTGGGGCGAGGGGCTGAAGCTTTCTTT
NA,TRBV4-3,NA,TRBJ2-5,CASSQVGLGETQYF,TGCGCCAGCAGCCAAGTGGGATTAGGGGAGACCCAGTACTTC
few,TRBV2,NA,TRBJ2-3,CASSEKKSSLTDTQYF,TGTGCCAGCAGTGAAAAGAAGTCAAGTCTGACAGATACGCAGTATTTT
NA,TRBV9,NA,TRBJ2-5,CASSSWGDIGQETQYF,TGTGCCAGCAGCAGCTGGGGGGACATAGGACAAGAGACCCAGTACTTC
many,TRBV6-5,NA,TRBJ1-4,CASSYSEDLWREKLFF,TGTGCCAGCAGTTACTCGGAGGACCTGTGGCGGGAAAAACTGTTTTTT
many,TRBV5-6,NA,TRBJ1-2,CASSREDRPNYGYTF,TGTGCCAGCAGCCGCGAAGACAGGCCTAACTATGGCTACACCTTC
NA,TRBV30,NA,TRBJ2-1,CAWSPRGSEQFF,TGTGCCTGGAGCCCAAGGGGGAGTGAGCAGTTCTTC
NA,TRBV10-3,NA,TRBJ2-7,CAIAPGDLSYEQYF,TGTGCCATCGCACCAGGGGACCTAAGCTACGAGCAGTACTTC
few,TRBV6-6,NA,TRBJ2-2,CASSYSGPNTGELFF,TGTGCCAGCAGTTACTCCGGCCCGAACACCGGGGAGCTGTTTTTT
NA,TRBV2,NA,TRBJ2-5,CASTLQGGQETQYF,TGTGCCAGCACCCTGCAGGGTGGACAAGAGACCCAGTACTTC
many,TRBV9,NA,TRBJ2-1,CASSVGSGAYNEQFF,TGTGCCAGCAGCGTAGGCAGTGGGGCCTACAATGAGCAGTTCTTC
NA,TRBV27,NA,TRBJ1-6,CASSSQGPDSPLHF,TGTGCCAGCAGTTCGCAGGGTCCCGATTCACCCCTCCACTTT
NA,TRBV20-1,NA,TRBJ2-3,CSAPVTGSTDTQYF,TGCAGTGCCCCGGTCACAGGATCCACAGATACGCAGTATTTT
NA,TRBV3-1,NA,TRBJ2-7,CASSHRKGHRGNEQYF,TGTGCCAGCAGCCATCGAAAGGGACATCGAGGGAATGAGCAGTACTTC
few,TRBV3-1,TRBD2,TRBJ2-1,CASSQVDGRSYNEQFF,TGTGCCAGCAGCCAAGTTGACGGGAGGTCCTACAATGAGCAGTTCTTC
few,TRBV28,TRBD2,TRBJ2-7,CASSRSHSGRNEQYF,TGTGCCAGCAGTCGTTCCCATAGCGGGAGGAACGAGCAGTACTTC
few,TRBV5-1,NA,TRBJ2-5,CASSFAKTQYF,TGCGCCAGCAGCTTTGCGAAGACCCAGTACTTC
NA,TRBV5-5,TRBD1,TRBJ2-7,CASSLAGDRFYEQYF,TGTGCCAGCAGCTTGGCCGGGGACAGGTTCTACGAGCAGTACTTC
NA,TRBV20-1,TRBD1,TRBJ1-6,CSAPDRGGVSPLHF,TGCAGTGCACCGGACAGGGGGGGCGTTTCACCCCTCCACTTT
few,TRBV6-2/TRBV6-3,NA,TRBJ2-1,CASGVSLSPTEQFF,TGTGCCAGCGGGGTATCACTCTCCCCTACTGAGCAGTTCTTC
NA,TRBV4-1,NA,TRBJ2-3,CASSPDLRGRADTQYF,TGCGCCAGCAGCCCCGATCTCAGGGGAAGGGCAGATACGCAGTATTTT
NA,TRBV2,NA,TRBJ2-5,CASRDDRRETQYF,TGTGCCAGCAGAGATGACCGCCGGGAGACCCAGTACTTC
few,TRBV7-2,TRBD1,TRBJ1-6,CASSLDTGGVTPLHF,TGTGCCAGCAGCTTAGATACAGGGGGAGTCACACCCCTCCACTTT
NA,TRBV30,NA,TRBJ2-3,CAWSVRAYDTQYF,TGTGCCTGGAGTGTACGGGCCTACGATACGCAGTATTTT
NA,TRBV3-1,NA,TRBJ2-7,CASSQGAPGYEQYF,TGTGCCAGCAGCCAAGGCGCGCCCGGCTACGAGCAGTACTTC
few,TRBV7-9,NA,TRBJ2-1,CASSFRDGNSYNEQFF,TGTGCCAGCAGCTTTCGCGACGGGAACTCCTACAATGAGCAGTTCTTC
many,TRBV9,NA,TRBJ2-6,CASSDPGLPRSGANVLTF,TGTGCCAGCAGCGACCCGGGACTTCCCCGCTCTGGGGCCAACGTCCTGACTTTC
many,TRBV20-1,NA,TRBJ2-7,CSARRDRPYEQYF,TGCAGTGCTAGGCGGGACAGACCCTACGAGCAGTACTTC
NA,TRBV5-1,TRBD1,TRBJ1-1,CASSLGTGSAAFF,TGCGCCAGCAGCCTAGGGACAGGGTCCGCAGCTTTCTTT
few,TRBV7-3,NA,TRBJ1-6,CASSRRPGNNSPLHF,TGTGCCAGCAGCCGCCGGCCCGGGAATAATTCACCCCTCCACTTT
few,TRBV7-9,NA,TRBJ2-1,CASSLIGGGTYNEQFF,TGTGCCAGCAGCTTAATCGGGGGCGGCACCTACAATGAGCAGTTCTTC
NA,TRBV7-9,NA,TRBJ2-5,CASNPFWPGTPETQYF,TGTGCCAGCAACCCATTCTGGCCAGGGACCCCTGAGACCCAGTACTTC
few,TRBV5-1,NA,TRBJ2-3,CASSPETAMKQYF,TGCGCCAGCAGCCCGGAAACAGCAATGAAGCAGTATTTT
many,TRBV20-1,NA,TRBJ2-5,CGAGGEKETQYF,TGCGGGGCCGGAGGGGAGAAAGAGACCCAGTACTTC
NA,TRBV11-2,NA,TRBJ1-1,CASSLVAAQGTEAFF,TGTGCCAGCAGCTTAGTGGCAGCCCAAGGGACTGAAGCTTTCTTT